Shown below are 17 T cell receptor beta chains from a single sample sequenced in a study of human CD8 memory T cell subsets. Making the TCR beta libraries relied on UMI-labeled 5' RACE. TCRdb reprocessed the 5' RACE reads and reports one entry per CDR3 protein, with no DNA. The sample yields 9,500 to 12,000 distinct CDR3 sequences, of which the top ten take up roughly a sixth. Sequencing was performed on CD8+ T cells from PBMCs. Receptors were obtained from a human donor in good health.

The chain couples TRBV4-1 to TRBJ2-7; the TCRdb call, TRBD1, lacks DNA for checking. The germline V gene encodes CDR1 MGHRA and CDR2 YSYEKL. This CDR3 spans 14 amino acids. The CDR3 here is CASSQRDTSYEQYF.

Judged by frequency, this clonotype is medium-sized. The chain employs TRBV28 and TRBJ2-1; without DNA, the TCRdb call of TRBD1 cannot be checked. This CDR3 has 15 residues. Germline V gene data show CDR1 as MDHEN and CDR2 as SYDVKM. The CDR3 loop is CASLPGTGFTQRQFF.

The chain joins TRBV20-1 to TRBJ2-1. CDR1 is DFQATT, CDR2 SNEGSKA, per germline (reference sequence). The CDR3 has 12 residues. The CDR3 region is CSARGESDEQFF.

The chain employs TRBV20-1 and TRBJ2-1; TCRdb picks TRBD2, but there is no DNA to check that call. This CDR3 is 15 amino acids long. Germline V CDR1 and CDR2: DFQATT, SNEGSKA (reference sequence). The chain's CDR3 is CSARGAGLRYNEQFF.

This clonotype ranks as medium-sized (0.01 to 0.1%) in terms of frequency. The J gene is TRBJ1-6, the V gene TRBV14. This CDR3 is built from 13 residues. Germline V CDR1 and CDR2: SGHDN, FVKESK. CDR3 in amino acids: CASSLGAGSPLHF.

Frequency places this clonotype as medium-sized. The V and J genes are TRBV6-1 and TRBJ2-5. The CDR3 contains 15 residues. The germline V gene encodes CDR1 MNHNS and CDR2 SASEGT. CDR3 protein: CASSDFVRPQETQYF.

The chain combines TRBV6-1 with TRBJ2-7. Germline CDR1 reads MNHNS; CDR2 reads SASEGT. CDR3 size: 15 residues. CDR3 in amino acids: CASRRRQDLLSEQYF.

V gene TRBV11-2 combines with J gene TRBJ2-2. CDR1 is SGHAT and CDR2 is FQNNGV in the germline V gene. The CDR3 is 14 amino acids. The CDR3: CASSSDGVTGELFF.

The chain joins TRBV28 to TRBJ1-1; TCRdb's assignment of TRBD1 cannot be checked, as there is no DNA. Germline values: CDR1 MDHEN, CDR2 SYDVKM. The CDR3 has 14 residues. The CDR3 is CASSETGGGTEAFF.

Considering frequency, this clonotype is large. The rearrangement uses TRBV5-5 and TRBJ1-1. This CDR3 is 15 amino acids long. Germline CDR1 reads SGHKS; CDR2 reads YYEKEE (reference sequence). CDR3 residues: CASSLAAYLNTEAFF.

The gene calls are TRBV9 and TRBJ2-3. CDR3 length: 14 residues. The germline V gene encodes CDR1 SGDLS and CDR2 YYNGEE. This chain's CDR3 is CASSVGDLLDTQYF.

The gene calls are TRBV2 and TRBJ2-1; as DNA is missing, the TRBD2 call by TCRdb cannot be tested. Germline CDR1 is SNHLY and CDR2 is FYNNEI. CDR3 size: 18 residues. CDR3 sequence reads: CASSEPIGTSGTYNEQFF.

The J gene is TRBJ2-7, the V gene TRBV19; the TCRdb D gene call, TRBD2, has no DNA to confirm it. The CDR3 runs 14 residues. CDR1 is LNHDA and CDR2 is SQIVND in the germline V gene (reference sequence). The CDR3 loop is CASSPGLASNEQYF.

Judged by frequency, this clonotype is medium-sized. The chain recombines TRBV12-3 or TRBV12-4 with TRBJ1-5. There are 14 residues in the CDR3. This CDR3 is CATTSWESYQPQHF.

The chain carries TRBV11-2 and TRBJ2-1; TCRdb names TRBD2, which stays unverified in the absence of DNA. CDR3 length equals 20 residues. The germline CDR1 and CDR2 sequences are SGHAT and FQNNGV. The CDR3: CASAPPPGLAGGYLSDEQFF.

This chain joins TRBV10-1 and TRBJ2-5. The CDR3 sequence is 14 residues long. CDR1 and CDR2 from the germline V gene are WNHNN and SYGVQD (reference sequence). The CDR3 region is CASSESNAKETQYF.

The chain combines TRBV9 with TRBJ2-7; TCRdb lists TRBD1, though no DNA is available to test this call. Germline V gene lookup returns CDR1 SGDLS and CDR2 YYNGEE. The CDR3 is 14 residues long. The CDR3 loop is CASSVGGDVYEQYF.